This T cell receptor (beta chain) was captured by sequencing in a study of graft-versus-host responses after intestinal transplantation. For the study at large: Grafts were multivisceral, liver-intestinal, or isolated intestinal. Uniformly, recipients were administered anti-thymocyte globulin induction with subsequent tacrolimus and steroids for 3 to 4 years. Study conclusions and caveats: Peak circulating GvH clone levels tracked with early post-transplant HvG declines. High graft-versus-host to host-versus-graft clonal ratios were seen in allografts of patients with graft-donor T cell macrochimerism.

The protocol was immunoSEQ multiplex PCR, while the TCRdb copy is restricted to in-frame clones and leaves out a portion. This table has about 26,000 clones, about four fifths appearing once. For this clone: Antigen unknown. This CDR3 fails to terminate in the conserved phenylalanine or tryptophan, so it likely reflects a read error. Because the CDR3's place on the DNA is in doubt, the DNA is left out and the CDR3 is given as listed by TCRdb.

The material was unstimulated CD4+ T cells sorted from spleen or lymph node cells, obtained before intestinal transplant. The TCR was taken from a human donor who received an intestinal transplant.

CDR3 protein: CASSQPSMGLV. V and J are TRBV14 and TRBJ2-4; TRBD1, as called in the table, went unchecked against the DNA. Germline V gene lookup returns CDR1 SGHDN and CDR2 FVKESK. The CDR3 is 11 residues long, ends included.